This T cell receptor beta chain is drawn from a study of spatial heterogeneity in lung cancer. Study-level background: In raw reads, more than 9.5 appearances on average were recorded for each unique TCR and UMI combination. Study-level results: Resection blood, more than follow-up blood, showed ubiquitous expanded tumor TCRs.

Germline CDR1 reads DFQATT; CDR2 reads SNEGSKA (reference sequence). V was clipped by 5 bases and J by 6 bases, with 13 bases between them. This CDR3 has 13 residues. There are many counts of this clonotype. The antigen remains unidentified. Each TCR cDNA molecule bore a unique molecular identifier. TCRdb reanalysed the 5' RACE reads using MiXCR and keeps one entry per CDR3 protein. The table shows roughly 3,300 distinct CDR3 sequences, with approximately 16% occurring only once. Time point here: sample taken at primary tumor resection. Frozen PBMC, nontumor lung or tumor provided whole RNA, which was sequenced unsorted. Around 70 TRACERx patients with early, untreated non-small cell lung cancer donated samples.

The starting material was PBMCs, obtained at surgery. The sequence derives from a female donor with early-stage non-small cell lung cancer. This chain joins TRBV20-1 and TRBJ2-2, with D unclear. The CDR3 nucleotides are TGCAGTGCTCGGCGCCGAGGAGCCGGGGAGCTGTTTTTT. This encodes CSARRRGAGELFF.